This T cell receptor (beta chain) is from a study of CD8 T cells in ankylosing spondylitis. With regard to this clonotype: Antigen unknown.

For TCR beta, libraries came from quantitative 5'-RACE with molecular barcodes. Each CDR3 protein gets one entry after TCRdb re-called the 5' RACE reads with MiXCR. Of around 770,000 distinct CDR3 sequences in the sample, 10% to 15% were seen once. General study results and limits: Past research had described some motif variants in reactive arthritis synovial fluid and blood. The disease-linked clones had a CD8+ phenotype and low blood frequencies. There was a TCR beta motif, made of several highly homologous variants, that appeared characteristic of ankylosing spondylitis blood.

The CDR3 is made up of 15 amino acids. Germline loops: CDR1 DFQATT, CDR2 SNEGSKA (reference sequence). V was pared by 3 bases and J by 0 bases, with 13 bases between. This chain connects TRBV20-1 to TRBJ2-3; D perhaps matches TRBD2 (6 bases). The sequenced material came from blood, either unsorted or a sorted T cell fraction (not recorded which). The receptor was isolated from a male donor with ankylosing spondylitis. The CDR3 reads CSASGTSFSTDTQYF. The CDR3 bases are TGCAGTGCTAGCGGGACTTCTTTTAGCACAGATACGCAGTATTTT.